The TCR beta chain under discussion was sequenced for a study of blood T cell repertoires in COVID-19. Germline V lookup: CDR1 MNHNY, CDR2 SVGAGI (reference sequence). This CDR3 is built from 14 residues. V lost 3 bases and J lost 1, with 7 bases in between. In the original analysis: Quantification of nucleated cells was approximated via reference gene primer amplification. Clones were read by immunoSEQ multiplex PCR, and TCRdb kept only the in-frame ones, dropping some. V and J calls plus clone size are reproduced from that table; the DNA served to infer D and trimming. Counted here are approximately 250,000 clones, roughly 84% occurring once; the ten biggest clones make up 8% to 9.5%.

The material sequenced was peripheral blood. The TCR sequence derives from a human donor in a cohort sampled during active COVID-19. The genes are TRBV6-6 and TRBJ1-3; D unclear. For the CDR3, the DNA is TGTGCCAGCAGTTATGTCATTTCTGGAAACACCATATATTTT. Protein product: CASSYVISGNTIYF.